The sequence of this T cell receptor (beta chain) was determined in a study of T-cell reconstitution after alpha-beta-depleted transplantation in children. TCRbeta library construction was performed incorporating unique molecular identifiers. Each CDR3 protein gets one entry after TCRdb re-called the PCR reads with MiXCR. The data hold some 450,000 distinct CDR3 sequences, with approximately 41% observed a single time. Germline values: CDR1 DFQATT, CDR2 SNEGSKA (reference sequence). The CDR3 is made up of 11 amino acids. Trimming removed 5 bases at V and 7 bases at J, with 9 bases between. This clonotype was sampled from a girl aged 2 to 10 with aplastic anemia, due to receive a stem cell transplant. The chain couples TRBV20-1 to TRBJ2-1; D ambiguous. The source was PBMCs, collected before TCRalphabeta/CD19-depleted stem cell transplant. Here the CDR3 DNA reads TGCAGTGCTGCCCTCCAGAATGAGCAGTTCTTC. Translation: CSAALQNEQFF.